Described below is a single T cell receptor (beta chain) sequence and its context. This specimen comes from a study of blood T cell repertoires in COVID-19. On the study more broadly: Italy, Spain and the United States were the sources of the convalescent and acute COVID-19 samples.

Per the germline V gene, CDR1 is SEHNR and CDR2 is FQNEAQ (reference sequence). This CDR3 comprises 13 residues. The V and J ends lost 5 bases and 4 bases respectively, with 9 bases between them. The data were produced by immunoSEQ multiplex PCR, yet TCRdb's version contains in-frame clones alone and is incomplete. In the table there are about 250,000 clones, roughly 84% of which are singletons. The rearrangement links TRBV7-9 to TRBJ1-3, with unresolved D. The TCR comes from a woman aged 40 to 50 with active or convalescent COVID-19. The specimen was peripheral blood. The CDR3 region is CASSTSEGNTIYF. The DNA for the CDR3 is TGTGCCAGCAGCACGAGTGAAGGAAACACCATATATTTT.